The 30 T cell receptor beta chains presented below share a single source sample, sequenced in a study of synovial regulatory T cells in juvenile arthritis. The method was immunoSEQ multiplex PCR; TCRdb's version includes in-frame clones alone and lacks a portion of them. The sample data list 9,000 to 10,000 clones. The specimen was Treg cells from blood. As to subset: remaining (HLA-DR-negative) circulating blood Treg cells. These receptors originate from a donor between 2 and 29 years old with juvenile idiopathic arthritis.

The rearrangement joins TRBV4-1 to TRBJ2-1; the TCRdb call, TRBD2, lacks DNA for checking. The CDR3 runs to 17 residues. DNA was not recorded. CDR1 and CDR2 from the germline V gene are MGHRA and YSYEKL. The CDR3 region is CASSQGPLAGGYNEQFF.

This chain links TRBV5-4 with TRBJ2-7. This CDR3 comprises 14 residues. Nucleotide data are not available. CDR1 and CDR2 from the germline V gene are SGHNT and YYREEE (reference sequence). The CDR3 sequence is CASSPRTGPYEQYF.

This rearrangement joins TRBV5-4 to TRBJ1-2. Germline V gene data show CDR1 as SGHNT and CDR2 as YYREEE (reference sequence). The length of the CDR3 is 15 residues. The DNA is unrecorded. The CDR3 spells CASSVGYLANYGYTF. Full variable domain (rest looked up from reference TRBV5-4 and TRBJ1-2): ETGVTQSPTHLIKTRGQQVTLRCSSQSGHNTVSWYQQALGQGPQFIFQYYREEENGRGNFPPRFSGLQFPNYSSELNVNALELDDSALYLCASSVGYLANYGYTFGSGTRLTVV.

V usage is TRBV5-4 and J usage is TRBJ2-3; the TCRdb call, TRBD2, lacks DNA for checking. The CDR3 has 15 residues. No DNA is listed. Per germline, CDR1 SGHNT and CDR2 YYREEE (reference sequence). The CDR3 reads CASSQGLAGVGTQYF.

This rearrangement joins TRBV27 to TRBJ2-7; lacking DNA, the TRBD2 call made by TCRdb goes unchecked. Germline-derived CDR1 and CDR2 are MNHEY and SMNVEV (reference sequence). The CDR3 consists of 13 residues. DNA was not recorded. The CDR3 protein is CASSSVLSYEQYF.

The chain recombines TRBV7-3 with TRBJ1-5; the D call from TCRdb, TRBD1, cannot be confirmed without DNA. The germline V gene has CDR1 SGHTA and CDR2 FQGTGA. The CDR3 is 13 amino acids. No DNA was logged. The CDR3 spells CASSLSRGQPQHF.

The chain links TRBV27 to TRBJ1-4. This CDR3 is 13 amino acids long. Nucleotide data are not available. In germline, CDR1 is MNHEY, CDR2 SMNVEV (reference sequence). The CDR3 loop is CASSLAGGGKLFF. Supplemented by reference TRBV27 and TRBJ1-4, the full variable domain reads EAQVTQNPRYLITVTGKKLTVTCSQNMNHEYMSWYRQDPGLGLRQIYYSMNVEVTDKGDVPEGYKVSRKEKRNFPLILESPSPNQTSLYFCASSLAGGGKLFFGSGTQLSVL.

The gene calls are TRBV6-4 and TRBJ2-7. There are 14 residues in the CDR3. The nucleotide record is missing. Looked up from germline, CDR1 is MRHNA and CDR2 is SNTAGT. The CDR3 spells CASRDGPFPGEQYF.

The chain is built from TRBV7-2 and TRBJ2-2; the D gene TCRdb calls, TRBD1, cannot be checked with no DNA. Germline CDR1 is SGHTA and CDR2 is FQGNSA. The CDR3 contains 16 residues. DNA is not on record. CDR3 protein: CASTTYRGRGTGELFF.

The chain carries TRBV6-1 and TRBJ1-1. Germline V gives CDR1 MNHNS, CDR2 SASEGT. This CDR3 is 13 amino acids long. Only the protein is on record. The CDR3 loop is CASSWSGNTEAFF.

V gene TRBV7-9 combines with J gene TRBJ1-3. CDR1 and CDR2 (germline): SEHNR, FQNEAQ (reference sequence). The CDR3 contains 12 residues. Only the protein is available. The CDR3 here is CASSLIGNTIYF.

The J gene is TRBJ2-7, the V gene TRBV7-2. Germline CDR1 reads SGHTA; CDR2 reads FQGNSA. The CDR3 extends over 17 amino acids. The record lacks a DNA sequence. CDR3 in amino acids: CASSLDRFGPGVSKQYF.

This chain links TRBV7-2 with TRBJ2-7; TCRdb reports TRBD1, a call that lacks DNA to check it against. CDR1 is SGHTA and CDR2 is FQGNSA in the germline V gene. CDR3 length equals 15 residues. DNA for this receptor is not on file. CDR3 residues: CASSPPPRGPYEQYF.

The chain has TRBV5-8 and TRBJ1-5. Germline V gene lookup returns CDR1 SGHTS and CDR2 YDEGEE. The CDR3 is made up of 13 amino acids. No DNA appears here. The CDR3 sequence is CASSLGSYQPQHF.

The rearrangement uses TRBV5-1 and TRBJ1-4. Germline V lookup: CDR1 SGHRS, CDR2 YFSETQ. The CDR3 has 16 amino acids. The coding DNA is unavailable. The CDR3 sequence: CASSLGGDETNEKLFF.

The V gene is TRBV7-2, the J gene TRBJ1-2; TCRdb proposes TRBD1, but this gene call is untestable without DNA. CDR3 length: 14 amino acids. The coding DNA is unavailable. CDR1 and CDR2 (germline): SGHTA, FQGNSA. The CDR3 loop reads CASSQQGINYGYTF.

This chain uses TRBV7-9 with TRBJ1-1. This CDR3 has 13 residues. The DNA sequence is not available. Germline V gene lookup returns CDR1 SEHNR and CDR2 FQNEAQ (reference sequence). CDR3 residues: CASSWAEGTEAFF.

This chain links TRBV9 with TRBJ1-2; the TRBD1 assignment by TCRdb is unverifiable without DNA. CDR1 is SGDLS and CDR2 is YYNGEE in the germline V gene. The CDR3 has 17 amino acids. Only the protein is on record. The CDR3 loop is CASSVEGGWDSLYGYTF.

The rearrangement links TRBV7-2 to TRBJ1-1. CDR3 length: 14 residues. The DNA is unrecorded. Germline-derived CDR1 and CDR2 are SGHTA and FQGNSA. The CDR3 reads CASSSNPGNTEAFF.

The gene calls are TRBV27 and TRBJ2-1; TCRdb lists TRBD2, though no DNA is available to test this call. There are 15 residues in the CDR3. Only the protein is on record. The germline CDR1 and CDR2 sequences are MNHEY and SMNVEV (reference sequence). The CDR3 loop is CASSPTLAIGNEQFF.

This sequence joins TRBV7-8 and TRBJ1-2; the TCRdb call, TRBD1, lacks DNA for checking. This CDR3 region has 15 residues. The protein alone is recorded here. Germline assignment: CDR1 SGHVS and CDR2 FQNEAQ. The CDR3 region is CASSLESRFNYGYTF.

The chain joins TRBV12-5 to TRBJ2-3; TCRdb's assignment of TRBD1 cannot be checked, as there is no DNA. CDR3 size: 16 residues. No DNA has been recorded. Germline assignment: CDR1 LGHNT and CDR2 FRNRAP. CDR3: CASGKGGRAYTDTQYF.

CDR3 residues: CASSRMGGASTDTQYF. The chain uses TRBV18 and TRBJ2-3. The CDR3 length is 16 residues. No DNA accompanies this entry. The germline CDR1 and CDR2 sequences are KGHSH and LQKENI.

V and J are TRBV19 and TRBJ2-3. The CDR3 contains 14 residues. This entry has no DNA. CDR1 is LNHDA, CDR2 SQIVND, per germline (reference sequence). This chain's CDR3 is CASVPRGGTDTQYF. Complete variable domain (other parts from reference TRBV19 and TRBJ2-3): DGGITQSPKYLFRKEGQNVTLSCEQNLNHDAMYWYRQDPGQGLRLIYYSQIVNDFQKGDIAEGYSVSREKKESFPLTVTSAQKNPTAFYLCASVPRGGTDTQYFGPGTRLTVL.

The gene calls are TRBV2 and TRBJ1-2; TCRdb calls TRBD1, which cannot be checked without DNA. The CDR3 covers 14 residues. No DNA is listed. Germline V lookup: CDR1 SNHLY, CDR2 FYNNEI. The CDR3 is CASRGQGRNYGYTF. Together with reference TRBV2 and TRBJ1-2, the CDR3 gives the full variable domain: EPEVTQTPSHQVTQMGQEVILRCVPISNHLYFYWYRQILGQKVEFLVSFYNNEISEKSEIFDDQFSVERPDGSNFTLKIRSTKLEDSAMYFCASRGQGRNYGYTFGSGTRLTVV.

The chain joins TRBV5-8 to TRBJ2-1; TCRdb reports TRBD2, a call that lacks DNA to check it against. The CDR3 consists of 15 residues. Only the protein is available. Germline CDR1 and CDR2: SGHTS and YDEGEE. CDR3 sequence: CASSLFGGYYNEQFF. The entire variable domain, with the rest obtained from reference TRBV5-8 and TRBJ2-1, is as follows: EAGVTQSPTHLIKTRGQQATLRCSPISGHTSVYWYQQALGLGLQFLLWYDEGEERNRGNFPPRFSGRQFPNYSSELNVNALELEDSALYLCASSLFGGYYNEQFFGPGTRLTVL.

CDR3 sequence: CASSAGSQAETQYF. The V gene is TRBV11-2, the J gene TRBJ2-5; TCRdb returns TRBD2, unconfirmable since there is no DNA. The CDR3 length is 14 residues. The DNA is not on file. Germline V gene lookup returns CDR1 SGHAT and CDR2 FQNNGV.

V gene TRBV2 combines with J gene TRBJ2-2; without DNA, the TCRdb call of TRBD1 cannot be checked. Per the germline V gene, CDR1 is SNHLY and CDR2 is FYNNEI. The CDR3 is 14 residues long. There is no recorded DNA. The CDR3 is CASSWTGVTGELFF.

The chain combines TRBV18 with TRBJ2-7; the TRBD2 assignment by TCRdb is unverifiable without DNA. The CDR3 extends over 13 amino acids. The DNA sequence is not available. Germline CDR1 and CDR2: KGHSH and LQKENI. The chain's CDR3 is CASSPPGRTEQYF.

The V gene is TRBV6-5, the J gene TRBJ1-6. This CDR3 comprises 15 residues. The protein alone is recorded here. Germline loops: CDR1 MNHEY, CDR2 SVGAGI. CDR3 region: CASNRWGGRDSPLHF.